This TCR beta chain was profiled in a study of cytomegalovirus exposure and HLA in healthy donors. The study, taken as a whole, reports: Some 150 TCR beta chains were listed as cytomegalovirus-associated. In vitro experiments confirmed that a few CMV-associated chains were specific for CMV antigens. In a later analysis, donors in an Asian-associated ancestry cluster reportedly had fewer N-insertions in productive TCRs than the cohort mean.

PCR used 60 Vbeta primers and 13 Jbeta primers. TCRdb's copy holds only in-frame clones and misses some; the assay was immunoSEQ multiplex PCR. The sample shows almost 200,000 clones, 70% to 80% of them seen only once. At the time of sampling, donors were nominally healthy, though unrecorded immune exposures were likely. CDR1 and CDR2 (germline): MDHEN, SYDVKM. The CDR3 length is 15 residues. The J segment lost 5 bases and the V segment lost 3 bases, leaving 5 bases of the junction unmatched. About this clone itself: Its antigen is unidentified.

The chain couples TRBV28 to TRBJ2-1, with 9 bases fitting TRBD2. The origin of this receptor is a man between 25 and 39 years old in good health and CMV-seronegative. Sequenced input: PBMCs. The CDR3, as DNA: TGTGCCAGCAGTTTGGAACTAGCGGGTGACAATGAGCAGTTCTTC. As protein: CASSLELAGDNEQFF. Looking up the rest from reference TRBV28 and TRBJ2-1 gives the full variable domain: DVKVTQSSRYLVKRTGEKVFLECVQDMDHENMFWYRQDPGLGLRLIYFSYDVKMKEKGDIPEGYSVSREKKERFSLILESASTNQTSMYLCASSLELAGDNEQFFGPGTRLTVL.